Below are 19 T cell receptor beta chains sequenced from a single sample in a study of OX40 agonist ivuxolimab in advanced cancers. The protocol was immunoSEQ multiplex PCR, while the TCRdb copy is restricted to in-frame clones and leaves out a portion. The profile shows tens of thousands of clones, almost 90% of them singletons. The sample here was CD4+ or CD8+ T cells sorted from blood, taken in a trial of the OX40 agonist ivuxolimab. The receptor set was obtained from an adult with an advanced solid tumor such as melanoma, head and neck, liver or kidney cancer.

V and J are TRBV7-9 and TRBJ2-1, with unresolved D. Germline loops: CDR1 SEHNR, CDR2 FQNEAQ (reference sequence). This CDR3 has 14 amino acids. Trimming removed 2 bases at V and 1 base at J, with 6 bases between. CDR3 region: CASSLQQSYNEQFF. The DNA for the CDR3 is TGTGCCAGCAGCTTACAGCAGTCCTACAATGAGCAGTTCTTC.

The chain couples TRBV15 to TRBJ2-2; weak D call: TRBD2 (6 bases). Germline CDR1 is LNHNV and CDR2 is YYDKDF (reference sequence). The CDR3 runs to 18 residues. Trimming pared 5 bases from V and 1 base from J, leaving 20 bases between. The CDR3: CATSPRGSRGVNTGELFF. The CDR3 DNA reads TGTGCCACCAGCCCGAGAGGGTCGCGGGGAGTGAACACCGGGGAGCTGTTTTTT. Based on the CDR3 plus reference TRBV15 and TRBJ2-2, the full variable domain is DAMVIQNPRYQVTQFGKPVTLSCSQTLNHNVMYWYQQKSSQAPKLLFHYYDKDFNNEADTPDNFQSRRPNTSFCFLDIRSPGLGDTAMYLCATSPRGSRGVNTGELFFGEGSRLTVL.

The rearrangement joins TRBV6-1 to TRBJ1-5; D is unresolved. CDR1 and CDR2 from the germline V gene are MNHNS and SASEGT. This CDR3 region has 15 residues. V lost 2 bases and J lost 4, with 12 bases in between. CDR3 residues: CASSENARLNQPQHF. CDR3 nucleotides: TGTGCCAGCAGTGAAAACGCCCGTTTAAATCAGCCCCAGCATTTT.

The genes are TRBV5-5 and TRBJ1-5, with D uncertain. This CDR3 is built from 15 residues. Germline lookup yields CDR1 SGHKS and CDR2 YYEKEE (reference sequence). Trimming pared 0 bases from V and 5 bases from J, leaving 12 bases between. The CDR3 nucleotides are TGTGCCAGCAGCTTGGTTTCAGGCTCCCATCAGCCCCAGCATTTT. Amino acids: CASSLVSGSHQPQHF.

This chain links TRBV29-1 with TRBJ1-6; perhaps TRBD1 as D (6 bases). The germline V gene has CDR1 SQVTM and CDR2 ANQGSEA. This CDR3 spans 15 amino acids. V lost 5 bases to trimming and J lost 7 bases, with 18 bases between them. DNA of the CDR3: TGCAGCGTTAGTCCGGGGGGGGCGAGGAATTCACCCCTCCACTTT. The encoded protein is CSVSPGGARNSPLHF.

The V and J genes are TRBV30 and TRBJ2-3, with 7 bases lining up with TRBD2. Per the germline V gene, CDR1 is GTSNPN and CDR2 is SVGIG (reference sequence). Losses at the gene ends were 0 bases for V and 2 bases for J; bases not matched to a gene: 5. CDR3 length equals 15 residues. The CDR3 loop reads CAWSVLSGATDTQYF. DNA of the CDR3: TGTGCCTGGAGTGTACTCAGCGGGGCCACAGATACGCAGTATTTT.

The chain carries TRBV7-9 and TRBJ1-3; no firm D call. Germline V lookup: CDR1 SEHNR, CDR2 FQNEAQ (reference sequence). Trimming cost V 5 bases and J 5 bases, with 19 bases left between them. The CDR3 loop spans 16 amino acids. The CDR3 bases are TGTGCCAGCAGCGGGTACGGTAGGGAGGTTCGAAACACCATATATTTT. It specifies CASSGYGREVRNTIYF.

The chain is built from TRBV6-1 and TRBJ2-1; 8 bases line up with TRBD2. V dropped 4 bases and J dropped 10; count of bases not matched to a gene: 12. The CDR3 consists of 15 residues. Germline values: CDR1 MNHNS, CDR2 SASEGT. CDR3 DNA: TGTGCCAGCAGTGTTCCCGGGACTAGGAATCGAGAGCAGTTCTTC. Amino acids: CASSVPGTRNREQFF.

The genes are TRBV4-1 and TRBJ2-7; D is uncertain. The length of the CDR3 is 13 residues. Germline V CDR1 and CDR2: MGHRA, YSYEKL. Trimming removed 1 base at V and 3 bases at J, with 7 bases between. The CDR3 reads CASSQVASYEQYF. As DNA, the CDR3 is TGCGCCAGCAGCCAAGTCGCCAGCTACGAGCAGTACTTC.

The chain has TRBV7-9 and TRBJ1-1; 9 bases fit TRBD1. Germline V gene sequence: CDR1 SEHNR, CDR2 FQNEAQ (reference sequence). This CDR3 is 15 amino acids long. V gave up 5 bases and J gave up 1 base; unmatched junction bases: 5. The DNA of the CDR3 is TGTGCCAGCAGCCTCGGGACAGGGCCGAACACTGAAGCTTTCTTT. Its protein is CASSLGTGPNTEAFF.

The chain carries TRBV6-5 and TRBJ2-7; no clear D gene. Trimming removed 6 bases at V and 6 bases at J, with 15 bases between. The CDR3 sequence is 13 residues long. Germline V CDR1 and CDR2: MNHEY, SVGAGI. CDR3 loop: CASRRAAGAEQYF. CDR3 sequence (DNA): TGTGCCAGCAGACGGGCAGCAGGCGCCGAGCAGTACTTC.

The rearrangement joins TRBV2 to TRBJ2-2; TRBD2 matches 8 bases. The CDR3 is 14 residues long. The V and J ends lost 1 base and 7 bases, in that order; junction bases with no gene match: 2. Germline V gene sequence: CDR1 SNHLY, CDR2 FYNNEI. CDR3 DNA: TGTGCCAGCAGTGAAGGACTAGCGATCGGGGAGCTGTTTTTT. This codes for CASSEGLAIGELFF.

DNA for the CDR3: TGTGCCAGCAGCCCGACAGGGCCCTACGAGCAGTACTTC. Translating gives CASSPTGPYEQYF. The genes are TRBV11-1 and TRBJ2-5; 7 bases line up with TRBD1. The end of the DNA fits TRBJ2-7 better, so the J call may be wrong. Germline CDR1 SGHAT, CDR2 FQDESV (reference sequence). The CDR3 runs 13 residues.

V usage is TRBV2 and J usage is TRBJ2-2, with 11 bases identical to TRBD2. Looked up from germline, CDR1 is SNHLY and CDR2 is FYNNEI. The CDR3 is 14 residues long. With 7 bases clipped from V and 6 bases from J, the junction kept 4 bases outside the gene matches. The chain's CDR3 is CASTGLAGSGELFF. The CDR3 nucleotides read TGTGCCAGCACCGGACTAGCGGGTTCCGGGGAGCTGTTTTTT.

The chain has TRBV6-5 and TRBJ1-1; D is unclear. The CDR3 length is 13 residues. The V end was cut by 7 bases, the J end by 1 base, with 10 bases between. The V gene's germline CDR1 is MNHEY and CDR2 SVGAGI. In nucleotides, the CDR3 is TGTGCCAGCACGCCCACAAGGAACACTGAAGCTTTCTTT. Protein product: CASTPTRNTEAFF.

The chain uses TRBV5-1 and TRBJ2-7; D is unresolved. Per germline, CDR1 SGHRS and CDR2 YFSETQ. V lost 0 bases and J lost 4, with 14 bases in between. CDR3 length: 15 amino acids. The CDR3 sequence is CASSLDGTQFYEQYF. The CDR3 coding sequence is TGCGCCAGCAGCTTGGACGGAACCCAATTTTACGAGCAGTACTTC.

The rearrangement uses TRBV25-1 and TRBJ1-3; TRBD1 is a possible D gene (6 bases). The V end lost 3 bases, the J end lost 2 bases, and 11 bases lay between the germline ends. CDR1 MGHDK and CDR2 SYGVNS come from the germline V gene. The CDR3 runs to 15 residues. DNA of the CDR3: TGTGCCAGCAGTGATGGGGGGGCGGCTGGAAACACCATATATTTT. Its translation is CASSDGGAAGNTIYF.

This clone was observed a single time. This chain uses TRBV5-1 with TRBJ2-1, with 12 nucleotides matching TRBD2. This CDR3 is built from 16 residues. V shed 0 bases, J shed 6 bases, and the junction held 4 bases outside the gene matches. CDR1 and CDR2 from the germline V gene are SGHRS and YFSETQ. CDR3 coding DNA: TGCGCCAGCAGCTTGGTGCTAGCGGGGGGGCGCAATGAGCAGTTCTTC. Its protein product is CASSLVLAGGRNEQFF. Variable domain in full (rest from reference TRBV5-1 and TRBJ2-1): KAGVTQTPRYLIKTRGQQVTLSCSPISGHRSVSWYQQTPGQGLQFLFEYFSETQRNKGNFPGRFSGRQFSNSRSEMNVSTLELGDSALYLCASSLVLAGGRNEQFFGPGTRLTVL.

This clone is a singleton in its sample. The V gene is TRBV6-5, the J gene TRBJ2-1, with D possibly called TRBD1 or TRBD2 (5 bases each). The ends were cut back, 0 bases at V and 8 bases at J, with 11 bases in the middle. The CDR3 contains 14 residues. CDR1 MNHEY and CDR2 SVGAGI come from the germline V gene. As DNA, the CDR3 is TGTGCCAGCAGTTACTCGGCAGGGACCTATGAGCAGTTCTTC. Its translation is CASSYSAGTYEQFF.